Following are 5 T cell receptor beta chains from one sample sequenced in a study of identical twins. TCRdb re-analysed the 5' RACE reads in MiXCR, keeping a single row per CDR3 protein. The sample shows under 1 million distinct CDR3 sequences, about 12% of them seen only once. The same sample was also studied in work on yellow fever vaccine responses in identical twins.

The material sequenced was PBMCs. The receptors originated from a woman aged 18-29 years in good health.

This clonotype was detected many times. The chain combines TRBV27 with TRBJ2-5; no clear D. Germline-derived CDR1 and CDR2 are MNHEY and SMNVEV (reference sequence). V lost 6 bases to trimming and J lost 1 base, with 9 bases between them. This CDR3 comprises 13 residues. The CDR3 sequence is CASRVGSQETQYF. CDR3 nucleotide sequence: TGTGCCAGCAGGGTTGGGTCCCAAGAGACCCAGTACTTC.

The J gene is TRBJ2-1, the V gene TRBV24-1, with TRBD2 identical over 12 bases. Germline assignment: CDR1 KGHDR and CDR2 SFDVKD. The CDR3 is 16 residues long. Trimming removed 4 bases from V and 8 bases from J; junction bases left unmatched: 8. CDR3 amino acids: CATSEKLAGGSYEQFF. CDR3 nucleotide sequence: TGTGCCACCAGTGAAAAACTAGCGGGGGGATCTTATGAGCAGTTCTTC.

This clonotype was seen a handful of times. The chain carries TRBV24-1 and TRBJ2-5; D is perhaps TRBD1 (5 bases). Germline V lookup: CDR1 KGHDR, CDR2 SFDVKD. Trimming shortened V by 4 bases and J by 5 bases, and 10 bases separated the two germline ends. The CDR3 runs to 13 residues. CDR3 sequence reads: CATSEGVRETQYF. Written as DNA, the CDR3 is TGTGCCACCAGTGAAGGGGTGAGGGAGACCCAGTACTTC.

V and J are TRBV18 and TRBJ2-7; 11 bases match TRBD2. CDR1 and CDR2 from the germline V gene are KGHSH and LQKENI. The CDR3 is 15 amino acids. Germline trimming cut 3 bases from V and 8 bases from J; bases unmatched to any gene: 9. The CDR3 DNA follows: TGTGCCAGCTCACCCGACTCCACTAGCGGGAGTAAGCAGTACTTC. It specifies CASSPDSTSGSKQYF.

The chain employs TRBV14 and TRBJ2-3; perhaps TRBD1 as D (5 bases). This CDR3 region has 16 residues. The germline V gene encodes CDR1 SGHDN and CDR2 FVKESK. Trimming removed 0 bases at V and 4 bases at J, with 14 bases between. The CDR3 loop reads CASSQEFLDTSDTQYF. CDR3 DNA sequence: TGTGCCAGCAGCCAAGAATTCCTGGACACTTCAGATACGCAGTATTTT.